This T cell receptor beta chain was found in a study of radiotherapy plus CTLA-4 blockade in lung cancer. The data were produced by immunoSEQ multiplex PCR, yet TCRdb's version contains in-frame clones alone and is incomplete. The profile shows 85,000 to 100,000 clones, approximately 79% of them singletons. Study-wide points: In blood, after radiotherapy plus ipilimumab, tumor-derived TCR clones expanded. Early blood T cell clone changes and increased post-radiation serum interferon-beta were reportedly the strongest response predictors.

Germline-derived CDR1 and CDR2 are ENHRY and SYGVKD. The junction had 7 bases not matched to a gene; V was cut back by 3 bases and J by 4 bases. The CDR3 totals 15 residues. A single count supports this clone. Its antigen remains unidentified. The sequence derives from a human donor with non-small cell lung cancer that progressed on radiotherapy plus ipilimumab. The specimen was peripheral blood, collected from a patient treated with radiotherapy plus ipilimumab. V gene TRBV10-3 combines with J gene TRBJ2-7; the match to TRBD2 covers 9 bases. CDR3 DNA sequence: TGTGCCATCAGTGATAGAAGCGGGAGGATGTACGAGCAGTACTTC. Its translation: CAISDRSGRMYEQYF.